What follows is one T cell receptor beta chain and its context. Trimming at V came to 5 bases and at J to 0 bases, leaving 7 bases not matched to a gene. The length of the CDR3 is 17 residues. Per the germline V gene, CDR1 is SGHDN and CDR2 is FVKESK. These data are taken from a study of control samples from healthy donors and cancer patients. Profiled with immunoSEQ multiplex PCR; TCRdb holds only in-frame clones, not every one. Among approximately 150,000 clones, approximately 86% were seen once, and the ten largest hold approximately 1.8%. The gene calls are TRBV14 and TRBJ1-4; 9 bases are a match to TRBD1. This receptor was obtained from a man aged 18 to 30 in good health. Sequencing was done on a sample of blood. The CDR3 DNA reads TGTGCCAGCAGCACCGGGGACAGGGATGCAACTAATGAAAAACTGTTTTTT. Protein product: CASSTGDRDATNEKLFF.